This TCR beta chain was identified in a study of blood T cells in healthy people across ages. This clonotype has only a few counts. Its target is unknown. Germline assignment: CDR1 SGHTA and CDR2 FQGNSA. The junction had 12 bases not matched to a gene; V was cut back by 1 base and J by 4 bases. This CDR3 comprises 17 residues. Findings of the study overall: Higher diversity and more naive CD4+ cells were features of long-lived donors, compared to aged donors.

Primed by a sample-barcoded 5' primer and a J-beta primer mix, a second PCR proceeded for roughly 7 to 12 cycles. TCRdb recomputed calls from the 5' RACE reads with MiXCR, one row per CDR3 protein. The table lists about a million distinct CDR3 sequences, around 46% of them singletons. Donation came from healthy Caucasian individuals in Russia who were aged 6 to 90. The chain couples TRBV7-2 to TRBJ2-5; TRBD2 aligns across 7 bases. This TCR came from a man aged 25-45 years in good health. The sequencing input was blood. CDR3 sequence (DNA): TGTGCCAGCAGCTTAGGGGGAGTTGCGGGGGTGCCAGAGACCCAGTACTTC. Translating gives CASSLGGVAGVPETQYF.